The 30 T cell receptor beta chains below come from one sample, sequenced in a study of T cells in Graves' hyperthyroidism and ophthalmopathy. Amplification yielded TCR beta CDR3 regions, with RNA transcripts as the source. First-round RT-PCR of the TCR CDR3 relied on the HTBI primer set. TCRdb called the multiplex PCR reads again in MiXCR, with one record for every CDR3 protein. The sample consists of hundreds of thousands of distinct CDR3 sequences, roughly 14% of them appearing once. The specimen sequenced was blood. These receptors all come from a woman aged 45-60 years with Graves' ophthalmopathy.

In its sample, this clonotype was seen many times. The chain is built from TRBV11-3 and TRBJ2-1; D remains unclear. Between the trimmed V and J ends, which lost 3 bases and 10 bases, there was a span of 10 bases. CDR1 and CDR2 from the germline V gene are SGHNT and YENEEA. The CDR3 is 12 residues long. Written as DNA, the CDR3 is TGTGCCAGCAGCTTTCCCCAGGAGGAGCAGTTCTTC. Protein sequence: CASSFPQEEQFF. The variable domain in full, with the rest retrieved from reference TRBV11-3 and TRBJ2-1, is EAGVVQSPRYKIIEKKQPVAFWCNPISGHNTLYWYLQNLGQGPELLIRYENEEAVDDSQLPKDRFSAERLKGVDSTLKIQPAELGDSAVYLCASSFPQEEQFFGPGTRLTVL.

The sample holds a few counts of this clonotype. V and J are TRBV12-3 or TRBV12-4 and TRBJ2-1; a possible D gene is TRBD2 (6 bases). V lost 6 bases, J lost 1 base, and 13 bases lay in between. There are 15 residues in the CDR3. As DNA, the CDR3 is TGTGCCAGCAGCCGGGACTCCCAGTCCTACAATGAGCAGTTCTTC. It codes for CASSRDSQSYNEQFF.

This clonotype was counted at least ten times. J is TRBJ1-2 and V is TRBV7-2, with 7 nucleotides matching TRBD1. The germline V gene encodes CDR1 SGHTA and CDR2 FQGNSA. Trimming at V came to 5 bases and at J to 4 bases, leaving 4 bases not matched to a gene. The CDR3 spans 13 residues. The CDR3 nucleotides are TGTGCCAGCAGCAAAGACAGGGCCTATGGCTACACCTTC. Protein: CASSKDRAYGYTF.

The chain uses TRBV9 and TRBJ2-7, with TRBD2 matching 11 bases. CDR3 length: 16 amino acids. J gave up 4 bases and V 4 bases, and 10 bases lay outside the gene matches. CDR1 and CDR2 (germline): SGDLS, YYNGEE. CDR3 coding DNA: TGTGCCAGCAGCCCGGGACTAGCGGCGTTACTTTACGAGCAGTACTTC. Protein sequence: CASSPGLAALLYEQYF.

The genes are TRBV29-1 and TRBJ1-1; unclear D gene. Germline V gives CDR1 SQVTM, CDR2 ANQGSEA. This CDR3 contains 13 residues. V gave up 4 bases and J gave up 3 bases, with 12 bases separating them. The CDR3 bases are TGCAGCGTTGGAGTAAGTAGTGACACTGAAGCTTTCTTT. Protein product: CSVGVSSDTEAFF.

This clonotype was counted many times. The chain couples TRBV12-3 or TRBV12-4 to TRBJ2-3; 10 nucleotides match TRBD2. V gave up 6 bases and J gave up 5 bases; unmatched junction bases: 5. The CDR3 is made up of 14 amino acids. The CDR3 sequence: CASSLAGAGDTQYF. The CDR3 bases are TGTGCCAGCAGCCTAGCGGGAGCGGGAGATACGCAGTATTTT.

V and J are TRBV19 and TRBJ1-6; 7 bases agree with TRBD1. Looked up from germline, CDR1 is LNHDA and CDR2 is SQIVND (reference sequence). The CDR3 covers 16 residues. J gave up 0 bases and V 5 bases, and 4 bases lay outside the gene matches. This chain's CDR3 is CASSGTDLSYNSPLHF. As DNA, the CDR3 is TGTGCCAGTAGTGGGACAGACCTCTCCTATAATTCACCCCTCCACTTT.

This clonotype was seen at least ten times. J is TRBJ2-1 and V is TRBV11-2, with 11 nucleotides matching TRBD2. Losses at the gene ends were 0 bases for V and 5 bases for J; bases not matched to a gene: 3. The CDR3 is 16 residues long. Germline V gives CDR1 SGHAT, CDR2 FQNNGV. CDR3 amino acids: CASSLDASGRHNEQFF. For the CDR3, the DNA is TGTGCCAGCAGCTTAGATGCTAGCGGGAGGCACAATGAGCAGTTCTTC.

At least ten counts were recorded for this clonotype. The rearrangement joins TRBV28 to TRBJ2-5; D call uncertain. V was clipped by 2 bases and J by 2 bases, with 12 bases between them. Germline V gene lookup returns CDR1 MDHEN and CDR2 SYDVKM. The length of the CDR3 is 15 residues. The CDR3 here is CASSLGGVVQETQYF. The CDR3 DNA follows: TGTGCCAGCAGTTTAGGCGGAGTTGTACAAGAGACCCAGTACTTC. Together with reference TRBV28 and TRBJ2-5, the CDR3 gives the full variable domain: DVKVTQSSRYLVKRTGEKVFLECVQDMDHENMFWYRQDPGLGLRLIYFSYDVKMKEKGDIPEGYSVSREKKERFSLILESASTNQTSMYLCASSLGGVVQETQYFGPGTRLLVL.

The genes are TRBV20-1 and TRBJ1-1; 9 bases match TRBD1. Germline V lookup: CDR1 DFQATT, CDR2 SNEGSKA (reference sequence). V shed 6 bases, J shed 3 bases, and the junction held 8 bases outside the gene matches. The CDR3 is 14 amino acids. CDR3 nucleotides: TGCAGTGCCCCAGGACAGGGGTTCGACACTGAAGCTTTCTTT. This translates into CSAPGQGFDTEAFF.

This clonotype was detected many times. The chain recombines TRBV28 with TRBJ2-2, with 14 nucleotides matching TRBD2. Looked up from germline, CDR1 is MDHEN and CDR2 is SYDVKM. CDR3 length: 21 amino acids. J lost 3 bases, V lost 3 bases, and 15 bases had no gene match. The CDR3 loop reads CASSLIKHSGTSGRYTGELFF. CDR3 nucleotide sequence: TGTGCCAGCAGTTTGATCAAGCACTCCGGGACTAGCGGGAGATACACCGGGGAGCTGTTTTTT. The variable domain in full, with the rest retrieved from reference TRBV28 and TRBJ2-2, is DVKVTQSSRYLVKRTGEKVFLECVQDMDHENMFWYRQDPGLGLRLIYFSYDVKMKEKGDIPEGYSVSREKKERFSLILESASTNQTSMYLCASSLIKHSGTSGRYTGELFFGEGSRLTVL.

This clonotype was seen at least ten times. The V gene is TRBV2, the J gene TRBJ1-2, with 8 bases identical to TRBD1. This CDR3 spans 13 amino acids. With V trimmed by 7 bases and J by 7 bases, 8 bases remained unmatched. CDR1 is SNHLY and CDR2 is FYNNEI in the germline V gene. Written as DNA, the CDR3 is TGTGCCAGCAACCCGGACAGGGCCGGTGGCTACACCTTC. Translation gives CASNPDRAGGYTF.

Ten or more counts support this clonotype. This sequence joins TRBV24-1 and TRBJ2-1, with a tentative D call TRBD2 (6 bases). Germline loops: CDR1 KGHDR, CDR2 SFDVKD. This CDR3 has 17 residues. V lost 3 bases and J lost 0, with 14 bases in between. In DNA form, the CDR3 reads TGTGCCACCAGTGATACGTCAGCGGGCAGCTCCTACAATGAGCAGTTCTTC. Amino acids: CATSDTSAGSSYNEQFF.

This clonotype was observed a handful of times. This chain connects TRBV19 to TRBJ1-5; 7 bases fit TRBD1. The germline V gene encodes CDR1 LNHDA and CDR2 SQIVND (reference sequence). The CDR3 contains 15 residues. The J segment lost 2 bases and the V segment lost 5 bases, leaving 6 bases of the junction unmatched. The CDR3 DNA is TGTGCCAGTAGTTTTGGACAGGATCGCAATCAGCCCCAGCATTTT. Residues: CASSFGQDRNQPQHF.

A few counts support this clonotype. The DNA of the CDR3 is TGTGCCAGTAGTATCGGGGCGCAGGCCCAGCATTTT. This sequence encodes CASSIGAQAQHF. The chain uses TRBV19 and TRBJ1-5; D is possibly TRBD1 (5 bases). The V and J ends lost 3 bases and 11 bases respectively, with 11 bases between them. Per the germline V gene, CDR1 is LNHDA and CDR2 is SQIVND (reference sequence). There are 12 residues in the CDR3.

The CDR3 DNA reads TGTGCCAGCAGTGAAGAGGTGGCAGGGAATGGCTACACCTTC. This encodes CASSEEVAGNGYTF. The chain has TRBV6-1 and TRBJ1-2; D perhaps matches TRBD1 (5 bases). CDR1 MNHNS and CDR2 SASEGT come from the germline V gene. CDR3 size: 14 residues. V lost 1 base and J lost 6, with 12 bases in between.

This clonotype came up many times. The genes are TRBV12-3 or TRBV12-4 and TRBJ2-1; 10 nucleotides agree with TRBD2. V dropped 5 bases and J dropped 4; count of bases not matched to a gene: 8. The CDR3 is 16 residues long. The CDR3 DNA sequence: TGTGCCAGCAGTCAGAGAGCGGGAGGGGTATACAATGAGCAGTTCTTC. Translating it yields CASSQRAGGVYNEQFF.

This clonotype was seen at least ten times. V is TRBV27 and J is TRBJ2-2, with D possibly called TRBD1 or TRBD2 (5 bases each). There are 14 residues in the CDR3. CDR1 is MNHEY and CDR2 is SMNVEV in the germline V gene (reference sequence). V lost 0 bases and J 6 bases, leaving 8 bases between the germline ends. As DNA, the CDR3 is TGTGCCAGCAGTTTATCGTTGGGGGCCGGGGAGCTGTTTTTT. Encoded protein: CASSLSLGAGELFF.

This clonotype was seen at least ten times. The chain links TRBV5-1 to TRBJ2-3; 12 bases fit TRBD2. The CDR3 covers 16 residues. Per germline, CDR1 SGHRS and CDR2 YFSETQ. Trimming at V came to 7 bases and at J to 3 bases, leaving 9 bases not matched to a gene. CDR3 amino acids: CASQTGTSGLTDTQYF. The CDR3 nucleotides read TGCGCCAGCCAGACCGGGACTAGCGGGTTGACAGATACGCAGTATTTT.

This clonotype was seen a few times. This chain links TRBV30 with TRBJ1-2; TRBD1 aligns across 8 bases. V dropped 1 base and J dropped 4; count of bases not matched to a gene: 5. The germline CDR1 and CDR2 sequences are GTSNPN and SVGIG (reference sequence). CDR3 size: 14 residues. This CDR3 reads CAWSAGQGRYGYTF. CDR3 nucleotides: TGTGCCTGGAGTGCCGGACAGGGACGCTATGGCTACACCTTC.

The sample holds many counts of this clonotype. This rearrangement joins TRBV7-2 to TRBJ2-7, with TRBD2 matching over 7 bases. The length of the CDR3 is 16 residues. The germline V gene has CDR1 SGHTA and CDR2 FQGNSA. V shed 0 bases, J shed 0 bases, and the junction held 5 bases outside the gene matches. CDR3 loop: CASSLAGTISSYEQYF. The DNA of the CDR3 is TGTGCCAGCAGCTTAGCCGGGACTATAAGCTCCTACGAGCAGTACTTC.

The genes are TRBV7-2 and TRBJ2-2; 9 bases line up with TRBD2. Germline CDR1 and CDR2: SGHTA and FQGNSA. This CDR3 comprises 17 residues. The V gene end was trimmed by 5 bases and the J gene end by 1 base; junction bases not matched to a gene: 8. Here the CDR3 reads CASSPGTSWWNTGELFF. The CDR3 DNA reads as TGTGCCAGCAGCCCCGGGACTAGCTGGTGGAACACCGGGGAGCTGTTTTTT.

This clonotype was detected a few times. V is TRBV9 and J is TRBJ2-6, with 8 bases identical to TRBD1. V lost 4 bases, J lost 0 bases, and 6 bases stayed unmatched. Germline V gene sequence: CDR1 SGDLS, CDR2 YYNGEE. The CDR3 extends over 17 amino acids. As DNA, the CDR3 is TGTGCCAGCAGCCTACGGACAGGGCTCTCTGGGGCCAACGTCCTGACTTTC. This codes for CASSLRTGLSGANVLTF.

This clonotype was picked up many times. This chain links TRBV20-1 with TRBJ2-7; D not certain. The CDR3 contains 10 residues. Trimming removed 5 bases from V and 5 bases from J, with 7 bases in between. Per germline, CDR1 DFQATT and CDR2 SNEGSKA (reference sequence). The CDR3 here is CSAATDEQYF. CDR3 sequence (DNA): TGCAGTGCTGCGACCGACGAGCAGTACTTC.

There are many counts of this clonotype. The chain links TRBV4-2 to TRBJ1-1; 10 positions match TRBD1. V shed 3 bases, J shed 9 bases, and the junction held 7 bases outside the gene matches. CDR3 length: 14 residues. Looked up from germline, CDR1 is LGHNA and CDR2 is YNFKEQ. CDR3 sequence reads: CASSHPDRGQKAFF. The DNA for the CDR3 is TGTGCCAGCAGCCACCCCGACAGGGGGCAGAAAGCTTTCTTT.

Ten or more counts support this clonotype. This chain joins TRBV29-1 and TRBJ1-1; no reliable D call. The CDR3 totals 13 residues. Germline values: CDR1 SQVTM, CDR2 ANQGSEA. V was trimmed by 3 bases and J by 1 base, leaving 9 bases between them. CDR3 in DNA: TGCAGCGTTGAGGGCAGCCAGAACACTGAAGCTTTCTTT. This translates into CSVEGSQNTEAFF. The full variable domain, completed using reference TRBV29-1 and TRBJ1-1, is SAVISQKPSRDICQRGTSLTIQCQVDSQVTMMFWYRQQPGQSLTLIATANQGSEATYESGFVIDKFPISRPNLTFSTLTVSNMSPEDSSIYLCSVEGSQNTEAFFGQGTRLTVV.

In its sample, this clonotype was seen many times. The DNA of the CDR3 is TGTGCCAGCAGGCGACAGCCCCCGAACACCGGGGAGCTGTTTTTT. It specifies CASRRQPPNTGELFF. The rearrangement uses TRBV28 and TRBJ2-2; maybe TRBD1 (5 bases). Trimming left V 6 bases short and J 0 bases short, with 11 bases between. Germline V gene data show CDR1 as MDHEN and CDR2 as SYDVKM. This CDR3 has 15 amino acids. Variable domain in full (rest from reference TRBV28 and TRBJ2-2): DVKVTQSSRYLVKRTGEKVFLECVQDMDHENMFWYRQDPGLGLRLIYFSYDVKMKEKGDIPEGYSVSREKKERFSLILESASTNQTSMYLCASRRQPPNTGELFFGEGSRLTVL.

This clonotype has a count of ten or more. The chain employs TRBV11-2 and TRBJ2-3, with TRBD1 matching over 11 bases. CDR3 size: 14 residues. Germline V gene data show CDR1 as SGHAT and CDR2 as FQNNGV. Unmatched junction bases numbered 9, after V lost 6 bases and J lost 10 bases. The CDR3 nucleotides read TGTGCCAGCAGGGGGACAGGGGGATCGCGACCGCAGTATTTT. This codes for CASRGTGGSRPQYF.

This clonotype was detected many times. This CDR3 is CASSERTSGKNEQFF. In nucleotides, the CDR3 is TGTGCCAGCAGTGAGAGGACTAGCGGGAAAAATGAGCAGTTCTTC. The V call is TRBV2, the J call TRBJ2-1; 12 bases are shared with TRBD2. V trimming: 3 bases; J trimming: 7 bases; junction bases outside the gene matches: 4. Per the germline V gene, CDR1 is SNHLY and CDR2 is FYNNEI. CDR3 length equals 15 residues.

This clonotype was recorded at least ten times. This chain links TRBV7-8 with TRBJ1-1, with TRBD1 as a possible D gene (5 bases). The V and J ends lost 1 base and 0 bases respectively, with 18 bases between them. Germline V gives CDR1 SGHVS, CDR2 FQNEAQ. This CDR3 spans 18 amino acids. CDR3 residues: CASSLEPGLTTVNTEAFF. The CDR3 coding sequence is TGTGCCAGCAGCTTAGAACCGGGGCTGACTACAGTGAACACTGAAGCTTTCTTT.